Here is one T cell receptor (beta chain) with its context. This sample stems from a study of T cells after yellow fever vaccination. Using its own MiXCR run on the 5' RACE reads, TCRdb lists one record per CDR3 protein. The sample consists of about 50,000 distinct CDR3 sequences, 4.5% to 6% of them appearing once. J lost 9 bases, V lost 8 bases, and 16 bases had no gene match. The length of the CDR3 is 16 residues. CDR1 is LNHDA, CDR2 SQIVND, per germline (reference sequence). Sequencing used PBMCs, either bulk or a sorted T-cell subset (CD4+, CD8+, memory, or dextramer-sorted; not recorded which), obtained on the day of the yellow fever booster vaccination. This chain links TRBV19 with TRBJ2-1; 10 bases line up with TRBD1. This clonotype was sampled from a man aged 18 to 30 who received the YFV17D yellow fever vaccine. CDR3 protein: CASSSWGTGVHSEQFF. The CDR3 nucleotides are TGTGCCAGTTCTTCATGGGGGACAGGGGTTCACAGTGAGCAGTTCTTC.